This TCR beta chain was observed in a study of T-cell memory formation after mild COVID-19. MiXCR was run by TCRdb on the 5' RACE reads, yielding one entry per CDR3 protein. The sample shows about 110,000 distinct CDR3 sequences, 15% to 20% of them seen only once. This clonotype was seen a few times. The CDR3 contains 13 residues. The germline CDR1 and CDR2 sequences are SQVTM and ANQGSEA. The J segment lost 5 bases and the V segment lost 6 bases, leaving 4 bases of the junction unmatched. The sequenced sample consisted of PBMCs or a T cell subset sorted from them (not recorded which). The sequence was obtained from a man younger than 35 who had mild COVID-19 (a few samples of this study predate the infection). Cell type and time point are not known. The V gene is TRBV29-1, the J gene TRBJ2-3; 11 positions match TRBD1. The CDR3 sequence: CSVDRGQGDTQYF. The CDR3 region has the DNA TGCAGCGTGGACAGGGGGCAGGGAGATACGCAGTATTTT.